This T cell receptor (beta chain) was sequenced in a study of T cell clonality in common variable immunodeficiency. Overall study findings and caveats: Links between repertoire features and CVID complications were heterogeneity-limited. Common variable immunodeficiency TCR beta sequences reportedly had fewer deletions and N-nucleotide insertions.

In its sample, this clone was seen many times. Antigen specificity is unknown. The read gets to within 3 residues of the CDR3 end, and the germline J gene fills in the rest. Sequencing was performed with immunoSEQ multiplex PCR; in TCRdb, only in-frame clones are kept and a portion is missing. The sample presents 50,000 to 60,000 clones, none singletons. The CDR3 is 17 residues long. The germline gives CDR1 SGHRS, CDR2 YFSETQ. Trimming left V 4 bases short and J 1 base short, with 20 bases between. Sequenced material: peripheral blood mononuclear cells. The origin of this receptor is a person aged 18 to 69 in good health. This chain joins TRBV5-1 and TRBJ1-1; TRBD1 is a possible D gene (6 bases). CDR3 DNA, as far as it was read: TGCGCCAGCAGCCGAGGACAGCTTCGGGGCCCGAACACTGAA. This encodes CASSRGQLRGPNTE. The whole CDR3 sequence reads CASSRGQLRGPNTEAFF. Full variable domain (rest looked up from reference TRBV5-1 and TRBJ1-1): KAGVTQTPRYLIKTRGQQVTLSCSPISGHRSVSWYQQTPGQGLQFLFEYFSETQRNKGNFPGRFSGRQFSNSRSEMNVSTLELGDSALYLCASSRGQLRGPNTEAFFGQGTRLTVV.